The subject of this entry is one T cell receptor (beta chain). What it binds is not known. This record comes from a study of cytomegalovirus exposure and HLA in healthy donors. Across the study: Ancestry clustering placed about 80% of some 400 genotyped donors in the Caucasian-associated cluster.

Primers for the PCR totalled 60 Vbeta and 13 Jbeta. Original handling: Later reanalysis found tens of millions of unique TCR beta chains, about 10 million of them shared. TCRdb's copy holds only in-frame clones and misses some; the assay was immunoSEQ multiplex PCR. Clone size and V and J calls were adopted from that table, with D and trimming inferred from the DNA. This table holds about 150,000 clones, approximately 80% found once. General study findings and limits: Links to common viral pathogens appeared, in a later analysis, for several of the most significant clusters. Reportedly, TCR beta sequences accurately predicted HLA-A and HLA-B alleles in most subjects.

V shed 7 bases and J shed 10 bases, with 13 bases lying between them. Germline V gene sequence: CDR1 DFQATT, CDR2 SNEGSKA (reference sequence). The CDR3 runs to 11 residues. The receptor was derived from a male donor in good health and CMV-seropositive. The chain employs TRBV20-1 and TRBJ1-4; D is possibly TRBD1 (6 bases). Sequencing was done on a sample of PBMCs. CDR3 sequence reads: CSGVQGPKLFF. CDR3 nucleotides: TGCAGTGGTGTACAGGGTCCAAAACTGTTTTTT.